The present T cell receptor beta chain was sequenced within a study of blood T cell repertoires in COVID-19. As for the study in general: The samples span acute and convalescent COVID-19 from the United States, Italy and Spain. Sample material is recorded as cDNA or gDNA derived from T cells, B-cell-depleted T cells, or PBMCs.

Trimming stripped 2 bases from V and 5 bases from J, with 5 bases between. This CDR3 spans 12 amino acids. CDR1 and CDR2 from the germline V gene are SGHDT and YYEEEE. As handled by the study authors: How many nucleated cells were present was estimated from reference gene primer amplification. TCRdb's copy holds only in-frame clones and misses some; the assay was immunoSEQ multiplex PCR. V and J calls and clone size are given by that table; D and trimming were obtained from the DNA. The table includes fewer than 300,000 clones, around 90% detected once. Sequenced input: peripheral blood. The receptor was derived from a man between 60 and 70 years old who had recovered from COVID-19. The chain has TRBV5-6 and TRBJ1-5; D perhaps matches TRBD1 (5 bases). The CDR3 bases are TGTGCCAGCAGCTTACAGGATCAGCCCCAGCATTTT. Translated: CASSLQDQPQHF.